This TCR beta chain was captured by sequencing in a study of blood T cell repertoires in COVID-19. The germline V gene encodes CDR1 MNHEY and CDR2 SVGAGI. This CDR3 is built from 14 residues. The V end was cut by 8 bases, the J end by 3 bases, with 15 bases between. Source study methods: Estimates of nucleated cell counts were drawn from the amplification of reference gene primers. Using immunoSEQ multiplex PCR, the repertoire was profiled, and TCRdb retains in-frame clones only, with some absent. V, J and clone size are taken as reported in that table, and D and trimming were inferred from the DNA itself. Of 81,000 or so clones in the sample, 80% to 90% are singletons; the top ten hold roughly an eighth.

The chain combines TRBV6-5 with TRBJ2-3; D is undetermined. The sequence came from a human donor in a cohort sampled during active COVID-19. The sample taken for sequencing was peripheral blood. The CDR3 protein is CASARMDRTDTQYF. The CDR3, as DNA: TGTGCCAGCGCCAGGATGGATCGGACAGATACGCAGTATTTT.